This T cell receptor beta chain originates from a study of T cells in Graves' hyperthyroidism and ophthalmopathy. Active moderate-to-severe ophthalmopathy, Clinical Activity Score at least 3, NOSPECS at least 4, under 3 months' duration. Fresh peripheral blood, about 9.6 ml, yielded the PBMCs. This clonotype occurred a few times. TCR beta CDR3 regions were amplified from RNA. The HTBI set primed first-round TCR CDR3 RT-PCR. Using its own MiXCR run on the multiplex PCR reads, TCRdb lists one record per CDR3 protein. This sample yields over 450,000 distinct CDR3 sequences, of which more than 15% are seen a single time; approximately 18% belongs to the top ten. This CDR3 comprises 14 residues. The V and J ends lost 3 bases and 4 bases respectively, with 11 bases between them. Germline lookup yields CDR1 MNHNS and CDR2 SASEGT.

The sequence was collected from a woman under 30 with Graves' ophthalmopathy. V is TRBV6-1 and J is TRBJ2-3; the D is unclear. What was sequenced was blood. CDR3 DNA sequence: TGTGCCAGCAGTGACTTGGGGTCTGCAGATACGCAGTATTTT. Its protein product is CASSDLGSADTQYF.